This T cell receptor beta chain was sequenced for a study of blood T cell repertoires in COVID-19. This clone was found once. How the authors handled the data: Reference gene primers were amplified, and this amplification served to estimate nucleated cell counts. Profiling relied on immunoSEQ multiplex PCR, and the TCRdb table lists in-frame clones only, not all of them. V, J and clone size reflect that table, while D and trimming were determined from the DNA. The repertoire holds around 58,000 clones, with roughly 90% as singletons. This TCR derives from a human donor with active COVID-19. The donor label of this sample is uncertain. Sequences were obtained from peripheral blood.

CDR3 nucleotide sequence: TGTGCCAGCAGTTACTTCAGGGGGCTAACCTATAATTCACCCCTCCACTTT. This codes for CASSYFRGLTYNSPLHF. This chain joins TRBV6-2 or TRBV6-3 and TRBJ1-6, with 8 bases aligning to TRBD1. Germline V CDR1 and CDR2: MNHEY, SVGEGT. The CDR3 sequence is 17 residues long. With V trimmed by 1 base and J by 2 bases, 4 bases remained unmatched.